The source of this T cell receptor (beta chain) is a study of shared T cell receptors in the human thymus. TCRdb's table, derived via immunoSEQ multiplex PCR, lists solely in-frame clones and lacks some. Among roughly 700,000 clones, around nine tenths were seen once, and the ten largest hold around 0.0099%. Germline V lookup: CDR1 GTSNPN, CDR2 SVGIG (reference sequence). Trimming removed 4 bases at V and 0 bases at J, with 12 bases between. The CDR3 is 14 residues long. These data were also reused for a study on human thymus T cells.

The sequenced sample was thymocytes. The clonotype was recovered from a boy in the first two years of life with a congenital heart defect. This chain connects TRBV30 to TRBJ1-2; the D is unclear. CDR3 amino acids: CAWKGRASNYGYTF. DNA of the CDR3: TGTGCCTGGAAAGGGAGGGCCTCTAACTATGGCTACACCTTC. The variable domain in full, with the rest retrieved from reference TRBV30 and TRBJ1-2, is SQTIHQWPATLVQPVGSPLSLECTVEGTSNPNLYWYRQAAGRGLQLLFYSVGIGQISSEVPQNLSASRPQDRQFILSSKKLLLSDSGFYLCAWKGRASNYGYTFGSGTRLTVV.